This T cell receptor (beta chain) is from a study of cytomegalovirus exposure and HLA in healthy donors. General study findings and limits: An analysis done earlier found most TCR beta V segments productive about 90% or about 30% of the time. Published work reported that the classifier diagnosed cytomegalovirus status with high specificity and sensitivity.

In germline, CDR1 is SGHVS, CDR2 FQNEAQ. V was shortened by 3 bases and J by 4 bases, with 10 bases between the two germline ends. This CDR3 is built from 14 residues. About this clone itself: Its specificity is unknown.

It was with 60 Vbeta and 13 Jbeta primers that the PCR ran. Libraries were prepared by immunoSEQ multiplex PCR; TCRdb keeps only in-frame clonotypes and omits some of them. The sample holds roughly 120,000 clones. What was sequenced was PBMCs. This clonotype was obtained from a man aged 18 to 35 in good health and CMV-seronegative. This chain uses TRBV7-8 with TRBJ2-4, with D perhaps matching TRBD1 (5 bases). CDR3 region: CASSLEQAKNIQYF. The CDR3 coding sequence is TGTGCCAGCAGCTTGGAACAGGCGAAAAACATTCAGTACTTC.